This note documents a single TCR beta chain sequence. Its antigen is currently unknown. Amplification targeted TCR beta CDR3 regions from RNA transcripts. The study used the HTBI primer set for a first-round RT-PCR of the TCR CDR3. A single record per CDR3 protein comes from TCRdb applying MiXCR to the multiplex PCR reads. Among a few hundred thousand distinct CDR3 sequences, under 60% were seen once, and the ten largest hold roughly 7.7%. No ophthalmopathy progression within 18 months constituted stable Graves' hyperthyroidism. The study enrolled patients aged 18 to 65 with newly diagnosed hyperthyroidism of under 2 months' duration. The sample is drawn from a study of T cells in Graves' hyperthyroidism and ophthalmopathy. Findings and caveats of the study: Blood also carried most thyroid clonotypes expanded above 0.001. Stable hyperthyroidism and ophthalmopathy were separated using 13 V-J signatures.

The CDR3 length is 12 residues. V was cut by 4 bases and J by 4 bases, with 7 bases left in between. Looked up from germline, CDR1 is SEHNR and CDR2 is FQNEAQ (reference sequence). This chain connects TRBV7-9 to TRBJ1-2; D not certain. The material sequenced was peripheral blood or thyroid tissue (not recorded which). The clonotype originates from a young woman with Graves' hyperthyroidism. The CDR3 loop is CASSSFGYGYTF. The CDR3 nucleotides read TGTGCCAGCAGCTCATTCGGCTATGGCTACACCTTC.